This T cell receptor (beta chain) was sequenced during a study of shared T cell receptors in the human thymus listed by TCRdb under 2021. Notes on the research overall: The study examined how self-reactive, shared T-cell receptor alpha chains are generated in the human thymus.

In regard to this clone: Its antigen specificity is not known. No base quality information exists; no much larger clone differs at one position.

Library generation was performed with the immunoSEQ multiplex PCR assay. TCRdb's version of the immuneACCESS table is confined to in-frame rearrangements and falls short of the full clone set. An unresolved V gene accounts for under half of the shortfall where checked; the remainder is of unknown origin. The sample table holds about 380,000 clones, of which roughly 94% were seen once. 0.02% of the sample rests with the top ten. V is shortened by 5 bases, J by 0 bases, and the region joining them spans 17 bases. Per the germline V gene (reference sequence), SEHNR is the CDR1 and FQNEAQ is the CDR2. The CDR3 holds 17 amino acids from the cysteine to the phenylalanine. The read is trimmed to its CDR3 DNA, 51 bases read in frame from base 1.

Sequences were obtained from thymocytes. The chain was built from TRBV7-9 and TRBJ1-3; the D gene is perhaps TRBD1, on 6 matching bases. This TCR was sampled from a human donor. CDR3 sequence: CASSHRQEPSSGNTIYF. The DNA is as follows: TGTGCCAGCAGCCACAGACAGGAACCTAGCTCTGGAAACACCATATATTTT.